This T cell receptor (beta chain) was captured in a study of blood T cell repertoires in COVID-19. Across the study: PBMCs, B-cell-depleted T cells, or T cells were the source of the cDNA or gDNA that made up the material.

Original methodology: It was from reference gene primer amplification that nucleated cell counts were estimated. This table comes from immunoSEQ multiplex PCR, and its TCRdb copy is limited to in-frame clones, with some not included. The V and J calls and clone size are taken from that table; D and trimming were inferred from the DNA. The data show 200,000 to 300,000 clones, 80% to 95% seen once. Sample: peripheral blood. The sequence derives from a young man with COVID-19, enrolled during active disease.

The CDR3 is CASSAGQWNTGELFF. CDR3 DNA: TGTGCCAGCAGCGCGGGACAGTGGAACACCGGGGAGCTGTTTTTT. This chain uses TRBV9 with TRBJ2-2, with 7 bases aligning to TRBD1. V was clipped by 3 bases and J by 1 base; unmatched bases: 3. The CDR3 has 15 amino acids. Per germline, CDR1 SGDLS and CDR2 YYNGEE.